Each of the 19 T cell receptor beta chains below was sequenced from the same sample in a study of vaccination effects on CD4 cells after COVID-19. Sequencing was preceded by expansion of antigen-specific CD4+ T cells with viral peptide pools in the ViraFEST assay. Culture lasted about ten days before CD4+ T cell isolation. Nobody among the vaccine recipients had prior SARS-CoV-2 infection (nucleocapsid antibodies were negative). These TCRs' antigens remain unknown. Profiling relied on immunoSEQ multiplex PCR, and the TCRdb table lists in-frame clones only, not all of them. The sample holds about 27,000 clones, over 65% seen once. Sequences were derived from CD4+ T cells from PBMCs cultured with HCoV-NL63 spike peptides, sampled before COVID-19 vaccination. The receptors come from a human donor who received a COVID-19 vaccine.

The chain carries TRBV27 and TRBJ2-7; 9 bases match TRBD2. Germline trimming cut 5 bases from V and 0 bases from J; bases unmatched to any gene: 5. Germline values: CDR1 MNHEY, CDR2 SMNVEV (reference sequence). This CDR3 comprises 15 residues. The CDR3 sequence is CASSKGTSNSYEQYF. CDR3 in DNA: TGTGCCAGCAGTAAAGGGACTAGCAACTCCTACGAGCAGTACTTC.

The chain links TRBV27 to TRBJ2-7; weak D call: TRBD1 (6 bases). Per the germline V gene, CDR1 is MNHEY and CDR2 is SMNVEV (reference sequence). This CDR3 is 14 amino acids long. Trimming removed 2 bases from V and 2 bases from J, with 10 bases in between. The DNA for the CDR3 is TGTGCCAGCAGTTTAGGGACAAGACCCTACGAGCAGTACTTC. Its protein product is CASSLGTRPYEQYF.

The chain recombines TRBV5-1 with TRBJ2-1; TRBD2 matches at 13 bases. This CDR3 is 17 amino acids long. Germline V gene data show CDR1 as SGHRS and CDR2 as YFSETQ. With 4 bases clipped from V and 10 bases from J, the junction kept 14 bases outside the gene matches. The CDR3: CASSPNGLAGEMGEQFF. The DNA of the CDR3 is TGCGCCAGCAGCCCCAATGGACTAGCGGGAGAGATGGGAGAGCAGTTCTTC.

V gene TRBV7-2 combines with J gene TRBJ2-5; D perhaps matches TRBD2 (7 bases). Trimming took 1 base from V and 6 from J, leaving 21 bases between them. CDR3 length equals 17 residues. Germline V lookup: CDR1 SGHTA, CDR2 FQGNSA. As DNA, the CDR3 is TGTGCCAGCAGCTTAGGGGTTATAGGGGGGGTCGTAAAGACCCAGTACTTC. It yields the protein CASSLGVIGGVVKTQYF.

This chain uses TRBV15 with TRBJ2-7; D gene ambiguous. V was trimmed by 0 bases and J by 2 bases, leaving 5 bases between them. CDR1 LNHNV and CDR2 YYDKDF come from the germline V gene (reference sequence). The CDR3 is 13 amino acids. CDR3 protein: CATSRDIPYEQYF. As DNA, the CDR3 is TGTGCCACCAGCAGAGATATCCCCTACGAGCAGTACTTC.

This chain links TRBV30 with TRBJ2-7; D could derive from TRBD1 or TRBD2 (6 bases each). CDR3 length: 13 residues. V dropped 2 bases and J dropped 1 base, with 9 bases sitting between them. CDR1 and CDR2 (germline): GTSNPN, SVGIG (reference sequence). As DNA, the CDR3 is TGTGCCTGGAGTCGCGGGACATCCTACGAGCAGTACTTC. Translated, it gives CAWSRGTSYEQYF.

This clone was seen a handful of times. The chain recombines TRBV7-8 with TRBJ2-7; D not resolved. The germline V and J ends were trimmed by 5 bases and 7 bases, with 12 bases remaining between them. Germline assignment: CDR1 SGHVS and CDR2 FQNEAQ. The CDR3 length is 12 residues. CDR3 residues: CASSHVSREQYF. The CDR3 DNA reads as TGTGCCAGCAGCCACGTGTCGCGTGAGCAGTACTTC.

In this sample, this clone turned up a few times. V usage is TRBV19 and J usage is TRBJ1-2, with TRBD1 matching 9 bases. Trimming took 6 bases from V and 3 from J; bases not matched to a gene: 2. Germline assignment: CDR1 LNHDA and CDR2 SQIVND (reference sequence). The CDR3 runs to 13 residues. CDR3 nucleotide sequence: TGTGCCAGTAGACGGACAGGGGACTATGGCTACACCTTC. This gives the protein CASRRTGDYGYTF.

This clone was recorded only once. This chain links TRBV7-2 with TRBJ1-3; perhaps TRBD1 as D (5 bases). The CDR3 length is 13 residues. The germline V gene has CDR1 SGHTA and CDR2 FQGNSA. The ends were cut back, 5 bases at V and 4 bases at J, with 9 bases in the middle. CDR3 sequence reads: CASSKEGGNTIYF. The CDR3 nucleotides are TGTGCCAGCAGCAAAGAGGGGGGAAACACCATATATTTT. Full variable domain (missing parts from reference TRBV7-2 and TRBJ1-3): GAGVSQSPSNKVTEKGKDVELRCDPISGHTALYWYRQSLGQGLEFLIYFQGNSAPDKSGLPSDRFSAERTGGSVSTLTIQRTQQEDSAVYLCASSKEGGNTIYFGEGSWLTVV.

This rearrangement joins TRBV7-2 to TRBJ2-3, with D hard to call. Trimming shortened V by 6 bases and J by 0 bases, and 4 bases separated the two germline ends. This CDR3 spans 12 amino acids. The germline CDR1 and CDR2 sequences are SGHTA and FQGNSA. CDR3 in DNA: TGTGCCAGCAGTCTTAGCACAGATACGCAGTATTTT. It yields the protein CASSLSTDTQYF.

The chain combines TRBV5-1 with TRBJ2-7, with D possibly being TRBD2 (5 bases). V was trimmed by 4 bases and J by 3 bases, leaving 11 bases between them. From germline, CDR1 is SGHRS and CDR2 YFSETQ. CDR3 length: 13 amino acids. The CDR3: CASSLGLDYEQYF. CDR3 coding DNA: TGCGCCAGCAGCCTCGGACTGGACTACGAGCAGTACTTC.

The chain has TRBV29-1 and TRBJ1-4, with TRBD1 as a possible D gene (6 bases). Trimming took off 4 bases at V and 8 bases at J, with 20 bases between the two ends. Germline CDR1 reads SQVTM; CDR2 reads ANQGSEA. This CDR3 has 15 residues. CDR3 amino acids: CSVGGPKQGGEKLFF. The DNA for the CDR3 is TGCAGCGTTGGGGGCCCGAAACAGGGAGGAGAAAAACTGTTTTTT.

The V gene is TRBV18, the J gene TRBJ1-1; tentatively, D is TRBD1 (5 bases). Germline loops: CDR1 KGHSH, CDR2 LQKENI. The ends were cut back, 6 bases at V and 1 base at J, with 12 bases in the middle. The CDR3 length is 14 residues. CDR3 nucleotides: TGTGCCAGCTCCCCTCAGGGTCCGAACACTGAAGCTTTCTTT. This sequence encodes CASSPQGPNTEAFF.

Here the CDR3 reads CSVATGLRETQYF. The CDR3 nucleotides are TGCAGCGTTGCGACAGGGTTGCGCGAGACCCAGTACTTC. J is TRBJ2-5 and V is TRBV29-1, with TRBD1 matching over 7 bases. V was pared by 4 bases and J by 5 bases, with 7 bases of the junction left unmatched. CDR3 length equals 13 residues. Germline CDR1 SQVTM, CDR2 ANQGSEA.

This chain connects TRBV19 to TRBJ2-2; maybe TRBD1 (6 bases). This CDR3 is built from 15 residues. With 3 bases removed from V and 7 bases from J, the gap between germline ends came to 15 bases. Germline-derived CDR1 and CDR2 are LNHDA and SQIVND (reference sequence). CDR3 coding DNA: TGTGCCAGTAGTATGGGCCAGGGGATGGGCGGGGAGCTGTTTTTT. Its translation is CASSMGQGMGGELFF.

The chain links TRBV27 to TRBJ2-3; D gene unclear. In germline, CDR1 is MNHEY, CDR2 SMNVEV (reference sequence). This CDR3 region has 15 residues. V lost 4 bases to trimming and J lost 1 base, with 12 bases between them. The CDR3 reads CASSSRTQRTDTQYF. The CDR3 bases are TGTGCCAGCAGTTCCCGGACCCAACGCACAGATACGCAGTATTTT.

On this clone: Sequence at one end of the junction differs from germline and may be a read error. This chain uses TRBV7-9 with TRBJ2-1; 8 nucleotides agree with TRBD2. Germline lookup yields CDR1 SEHNR and CDR2 FQNEAQ (reference sequence). The CDR3 covers 13 residues. CDR3 nucleotide sequence: TGTGCCAGCAGCCTAGCGGGCCTCAATGAGCAGTTCTTC. The encoded protein is CASSLAGLNEQFF.

This rearrangement joins TRBV5-6 to TRBJ2-1, with 9 nucleotides matching TRBD1. CDR1 SGHDT and CDR2 YYEEEE come from the germline V gene. The CDR3 covers 15 residues. V lost 6 bases and J lost 0; bases outside the gene matches: 4. The CDR3 sequence: CASTTTGGSYNEQFF. The CDR3 DNA follows: TGTGCCAGCACCACGACAGGGGGCTCCTACAATGAGCAGTTCTTC.

By share, this clone counts as medium-sized. The rearrangement joins TRBV4-3 to TRBJ1-6; maybe TRBD1 (5 bases). CDR1 is LGHNA and CDR2 is YSLEER in the germline V gene. V was pared by 0 bases and J by 7 bases, with 10 bases between. This CDR3 spans 15 amino acids. CDR3 protein: CASSQESGVNSPLHF. DNA for the CDR3: TGCGCCAGCAGCCAAGAGTCGGGGGTCAATTCACCCCTCCACTTT.